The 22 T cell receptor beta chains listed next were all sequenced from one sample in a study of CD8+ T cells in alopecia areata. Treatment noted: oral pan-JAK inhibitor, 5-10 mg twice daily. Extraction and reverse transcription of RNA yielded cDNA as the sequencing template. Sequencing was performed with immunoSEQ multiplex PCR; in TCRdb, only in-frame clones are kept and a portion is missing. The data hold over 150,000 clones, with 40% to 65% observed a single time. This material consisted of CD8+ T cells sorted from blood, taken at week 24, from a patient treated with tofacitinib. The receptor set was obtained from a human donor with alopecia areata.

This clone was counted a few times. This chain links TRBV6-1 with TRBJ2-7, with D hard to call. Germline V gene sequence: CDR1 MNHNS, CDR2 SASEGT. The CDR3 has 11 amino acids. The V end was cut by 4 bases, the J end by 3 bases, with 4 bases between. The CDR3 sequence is CASSVNYEQYF. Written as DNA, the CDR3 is TGTGCCAGCAGTGTGAACTACGAGCAGTACTTC.

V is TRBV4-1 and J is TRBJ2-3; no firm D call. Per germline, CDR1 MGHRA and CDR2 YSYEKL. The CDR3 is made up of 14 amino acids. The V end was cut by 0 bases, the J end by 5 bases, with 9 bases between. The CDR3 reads CASSQEWPLDTQYF. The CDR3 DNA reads TGCGCCAGCAGCCAAGAATGGCCTTTAGATACGCAGTATTTT.

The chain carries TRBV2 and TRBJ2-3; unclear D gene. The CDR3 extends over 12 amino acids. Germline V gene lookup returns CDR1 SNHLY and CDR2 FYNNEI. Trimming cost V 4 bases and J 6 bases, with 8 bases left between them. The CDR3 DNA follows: TGTGCCAGCAGTGGCTTGCGGGATACGCAGTATTTT. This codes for CASSGLRDTQYF.

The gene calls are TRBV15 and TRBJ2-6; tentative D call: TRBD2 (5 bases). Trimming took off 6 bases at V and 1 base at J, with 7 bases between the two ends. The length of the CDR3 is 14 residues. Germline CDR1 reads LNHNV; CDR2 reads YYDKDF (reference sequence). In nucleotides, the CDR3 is TGTGCCACCAGTTCGGGGTCTGGGGCCAACGTCCTGACTTTC. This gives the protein CATSSGSGANVLTF.

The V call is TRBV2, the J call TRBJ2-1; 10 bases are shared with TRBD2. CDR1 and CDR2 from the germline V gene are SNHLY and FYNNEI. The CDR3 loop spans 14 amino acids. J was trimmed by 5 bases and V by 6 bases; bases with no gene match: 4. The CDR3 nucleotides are TGTGCCAGCAGGCCAGCGGGGGGGAACAATGAGCAGTTCTTC. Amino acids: CASRPAGGNNEQFF.

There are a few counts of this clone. The CDR3 coding sequence is TGTGCCAGCAGCTTAGGCGGAAACACCATATATTTT. Its protein product is CASSLGGNTIYF. The J gene is TRBJ1-3, the V gene TRBV7-2; D gene unclear. This CDR3 is built from 12 residues. CDR1 and CDR2 (germline): SGHTA, FQGNSA. Trimming took 1 base from V and 4 from J, leaving 2 bases between them.

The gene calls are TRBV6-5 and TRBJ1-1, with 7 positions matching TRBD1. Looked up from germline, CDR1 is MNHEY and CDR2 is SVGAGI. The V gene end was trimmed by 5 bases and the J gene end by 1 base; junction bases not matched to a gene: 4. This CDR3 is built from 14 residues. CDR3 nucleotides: TGTGCCAGCAGTCCCTCAGGGGGGAACACTGAAGCTTTCTTT. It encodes CASSPSGGNTEAFF.

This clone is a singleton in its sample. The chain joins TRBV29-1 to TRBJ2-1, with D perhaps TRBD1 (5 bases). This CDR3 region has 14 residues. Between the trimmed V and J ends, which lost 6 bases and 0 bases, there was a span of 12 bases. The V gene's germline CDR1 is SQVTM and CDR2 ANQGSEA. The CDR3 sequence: CSVRTGSSYNEQFF. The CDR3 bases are TGCAGCGTCCGAACAGGTAGCTCCTACAATGAGCAGTTCTTC.

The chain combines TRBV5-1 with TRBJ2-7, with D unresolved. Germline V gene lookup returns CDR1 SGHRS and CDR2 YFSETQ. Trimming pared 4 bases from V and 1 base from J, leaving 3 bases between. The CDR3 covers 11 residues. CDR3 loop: CASSRSYEQYF. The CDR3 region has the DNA TGCGCCAGCAGCCGGTCCTACGAGCAGTACTTC. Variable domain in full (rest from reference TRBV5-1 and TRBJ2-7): KAGVTQTPRYLIKTRGQQVTLSCSPISGHRSVSWYQQTPGQGLQFLFEYFSETQRNKGNFPGRFSGRQFSNSRSEMNVSTLELGDSALYLCASSRSYEQYFGPGTRLTVT.

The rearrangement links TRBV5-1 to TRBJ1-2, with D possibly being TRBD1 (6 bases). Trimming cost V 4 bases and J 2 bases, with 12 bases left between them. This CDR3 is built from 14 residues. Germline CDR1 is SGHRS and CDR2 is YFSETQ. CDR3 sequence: CASSAGDRNYGYTF. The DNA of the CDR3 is TGCGCCAGCAGCGCGGGTGACAGGAACTATGGCTACACCTTC.

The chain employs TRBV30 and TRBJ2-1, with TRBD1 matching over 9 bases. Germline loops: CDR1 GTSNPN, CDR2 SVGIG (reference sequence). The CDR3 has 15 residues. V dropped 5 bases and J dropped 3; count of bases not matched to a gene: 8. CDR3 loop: CAWGTGTGSYNEQFF. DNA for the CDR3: TGTGCCTGGGGGACCGGGACAGGGAGCTACAATGAGCAGTTCTTC.

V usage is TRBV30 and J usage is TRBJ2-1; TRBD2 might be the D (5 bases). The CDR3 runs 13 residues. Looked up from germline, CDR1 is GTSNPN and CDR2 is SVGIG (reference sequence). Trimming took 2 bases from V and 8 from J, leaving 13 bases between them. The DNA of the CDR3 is TGTGCCTGGAGTTCGATTAGGCGGGATGAGCAGTTCTTC. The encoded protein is CAWSSIRRDEQFF.

DNA of the CDR3: TGCGCCAGCAGCCAAGATCTCGGACAGGGGAATCAGCCCCAGCATTTT. Amino acids: CASSQDLGQGNQPQHF. The chain employs TRBV4-3 and TRBJ1-5, with 9 bases matching TRBD1. V was pared by 0 bases and J by 4 bases, with 4 bases of the junction left unmatched. CDR1 LGHNA and CDR2 YSLEER come from the germline V gene. This CDR3 region has 16 residues.

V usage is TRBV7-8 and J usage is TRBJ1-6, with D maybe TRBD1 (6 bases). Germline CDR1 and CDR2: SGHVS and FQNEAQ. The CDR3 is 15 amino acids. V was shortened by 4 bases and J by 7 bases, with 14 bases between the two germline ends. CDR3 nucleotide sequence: TGTGCCAGCAGCTCGGACGGACAGACCAATTCACCCCTCCACTTT. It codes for CASSSDGQTNSPLHF.

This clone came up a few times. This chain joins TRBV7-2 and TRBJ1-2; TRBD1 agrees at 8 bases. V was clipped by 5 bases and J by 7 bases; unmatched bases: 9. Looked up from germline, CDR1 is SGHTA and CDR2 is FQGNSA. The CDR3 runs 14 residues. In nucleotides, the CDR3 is TGTGCCAGCAGCCCCAGGGGGCACTGGATTGGCTACACCTTC. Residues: CASSPRGHWIGYTF.

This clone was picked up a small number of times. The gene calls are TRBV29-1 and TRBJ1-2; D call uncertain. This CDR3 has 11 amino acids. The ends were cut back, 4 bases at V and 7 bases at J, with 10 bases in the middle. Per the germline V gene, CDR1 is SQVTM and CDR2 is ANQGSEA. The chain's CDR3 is CSVGTAGGYTF. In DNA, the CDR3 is TGCAGCGTTGGGACCGCCGGTGGCTACACCTTC.

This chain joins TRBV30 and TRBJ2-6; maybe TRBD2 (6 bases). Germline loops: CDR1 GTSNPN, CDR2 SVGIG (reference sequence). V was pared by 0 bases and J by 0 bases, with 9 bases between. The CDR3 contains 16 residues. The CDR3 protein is CAWSVPGSSGANVLTF. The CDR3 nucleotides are TGTGCCTGGAGTGTCCCCGGGAGCTCTGGGGCCAACGTCCTGACTTTC. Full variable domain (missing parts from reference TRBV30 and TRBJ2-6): SQTIHQWPATLVQPVGSPLSLECTVEGTSNPNLYWYRQAAGRGLQLLFYSVGIGQISSEVPQNLSASRPQDRQFILSSKKLLLSDSGFYLCAWSVPGSSGANVLTFGAGSRLTVL.

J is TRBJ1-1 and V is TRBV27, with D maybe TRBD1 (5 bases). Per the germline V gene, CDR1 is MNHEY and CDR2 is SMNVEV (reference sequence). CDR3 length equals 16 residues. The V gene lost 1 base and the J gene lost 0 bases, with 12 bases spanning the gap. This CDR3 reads CASSLWGNDMNTEAFF. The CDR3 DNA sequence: TGTGCCAGCAGTTTATGGGGGAACGATATGAACACTGAAGCTTTCTTT.

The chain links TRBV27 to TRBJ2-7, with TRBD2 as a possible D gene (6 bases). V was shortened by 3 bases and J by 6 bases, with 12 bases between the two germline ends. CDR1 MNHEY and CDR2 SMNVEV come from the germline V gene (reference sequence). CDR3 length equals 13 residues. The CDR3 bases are TGTGCCAGCAGTTTCGGACGGGGGTTCGAGCAGTACTTC. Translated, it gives CASSFGRGFEQYF.

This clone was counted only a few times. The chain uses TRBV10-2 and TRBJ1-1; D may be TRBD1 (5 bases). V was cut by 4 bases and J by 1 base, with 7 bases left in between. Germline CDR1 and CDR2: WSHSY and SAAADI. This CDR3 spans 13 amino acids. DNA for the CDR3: TGCGCCAGCAGTGGGGGCAGGAACACTGAAGCTTTCTTT. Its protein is CASSGGRNTEAFF.

CDR3 DNA: TGTGCCAGTATGGAGGTTGAAATCTCTGGGGCCAACGTCCTGACTTTC. Translating it yields CASMEVEISGANVLTF. The chain joins TRBV19 to TRBJ2-6, with D possibly matching TRBD2 (5 bases). CDR3 length: 16 amino acids. Trimming left V 7 bases short and J 0 bases short, with 13 bases between. CDR1 is LNHDA and CDR2 is SQIVND in the germline V gene (reference sequence).

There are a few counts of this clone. The DNA for the CDR3 is TGCAGCGTTCGGGCAGACTATGGCTACACCTTC. As protein: CSVRADYGYTF. The chain is built from TRBV29-1 and TRBJ1-2; unclear D gene. CDR3 length: 11 residues. The V and J ends lost 5 bases and 3 bases respectively, with 7 bases between them. Germline CDR1 SQVTM, CDR2 ANQGSEA.